This T cell receptor (beta chain) was captured by sequencing in a study of blood T cell repertoires in COVID-19. CDR3 length: 14 amino acids. V was clipped by 4 bases and J by 5 bases, with 13 bases between them. In germline, CDR1 is SGHRS, CDR2 YFSETQ. Source study methods: Scientists estimated how many nucleated cells there were by amplifying reference gene primers. Using immunoSEQ multiplex PCR, the repertoire was profiled, and TCRdb retains in-frame clones only, with some absent. V and J calls plus clone size are reproduced from that table; the DNA served to infer D and trimming. The repertoire holds roughly 77,000 clones, over 80% seen once, with 6% to 8% in the top ten.

The TCR comes from a woman over 75 with active COVID-19. Sequencing was performed on peripheral blood. The rearrangement links TRBV5-1 to TRBJ2-1; perhaps TRBD1 as D (6 bases). The DNA for the CDR3 is TGCGCCAGCAGCCTTGCGACAGGCCACAATGAGCAGTTCTTC. Amino acid sequence: CASSLATGHNEQFF.